The next 32 T cell receptor beta chains were all read from a single sample in a study of beta chain features in type 1 diabetes. Study findings and constraints: TCRB CDR3 length was moderately but significantly reduced in all four CD4+ subsets of Type 1 diabetes patients.

These receptors are not linked to any known antigen. Of the isolated RNA, all was reverse transcribed, and so the sequenced material was expressed TCRB transcripts. Some clones are missing from TCRdb's copy, which holds only in-frame ones; the method was immunoSEQ multiplex PCR. This table has about 650,000 clones, over 10% appearing once. Sample: naive CD4+ T cells from blood. These receptors came from a man in his thirties or forties with type 1 diabetes.

The V call is TRBV29-1, the J call TRBJ1-3; 8 positions agree with TRBD1. CDR3 length: 15 residues. Per germline, CDR1 SQVTM and CDR2 ANQGSEA. Trimming at V came to 6 bases and at J to 0 bases, leaving 7 bases not matched to a gene. The DNA of the CDR3 is TGCAGCGTGGGGTCCGGGACAGGCTCTGGAAACACCATATATTTT. Translation gives CSVGSGTGSGNTIYF.

The gene calls are TRBV7-2 and TRBJ1-2; 10 nucleotides line up with TRBD1. Germline CDR1 is SGHTA and CDR2 is FQGNSA. The V segment lost 3 bases and the J segment 4 bases; nucleotides outside the gene matches: 11. This CDR3 is built from 17 residues. CDR3 DNA: TGTGCCAGCAGCTTTGCAAGCGACAGGGGGCGGGTCTATGGCTACACCTTC. Translated, it gives CASSFASDRGRVYGYTF.

The chain links TRBV25-1 to TRBJ1-3; D may be TRBD1 (5 bases). Germline loops: CDR1 MGHDK, CDR2 SYGVNS. The CDR3 is 17 amino acids. Deletions cut 2 bases from V and 0 bases from J, with 14 bases between. The CDR3 protein is CASSEGWGGASGNTIYF. The CDR3 region has the DNA TGTGCCAGCAGTGAAGGATGGGGGGGAGCCTCTGGAAACACCATATATTTT.

This clone came up a few times. V is TRBV7-2 and J is TRBJ2-1; 8 bases are shared with TRBD1. The trim removed 3 bases at V and 5 bases at J, leaving 3 bases unmatched. Germline loops: CDR1 SGHTA, CDR2 FQGNSA. The CDR3 length is 14 residues. CDR3 protein: CASSFNRGNNEQFF. The CDR3 DNA is TGTGCCAGCAGCTTCAACAGGGGGAACAATGAGCAGTTCTTC.

The chain links TRBV7-6 to TRBJ2-3; no firm D call. V lost 0 bases to trimming and J lost 0 bases, with 7 bases between them. This CDR3 comprises 15 residues. Germline-derived CDR1 and CDR2 are SGHVS and FNYEAQ. The CDR3 DNA sequence: TGTGCCAGCAGCTTAGCGGCCCCTAGCACAGATACGCAGTATTTT. Translated, it gives CASSLAAPSTDTQYF.

V is TRBV2 and J is TRBJ1-1, with D unclear. CDR1 and CDR2 from the germline V gene are SNHLY and FYNNEI. The germline V and J ends were trimmed by 3 bases and 3 bases, with 8 bases remaining between them. The CDR3 is made up of 13 amino acids. The CDR3 nucleotides are TGTGCCAGCAGTGATAACACGCACACTGAAGCTTTCTTT. Protein product: CASSDNTHTEAFF.

This clone came up a few times. The J gene is TRBJ1-2, the V gene TRBV4-1; unclear D gene. Between the trimmed V and J ends, which lost 1 base and 4 bases, there was a span of 10 bases. The CDR3 runs 14 residues. Germline loops: CDR1 MGHRA, CDR2 YSYEKL. DNA for the CDR3: TGCGCCAGCAGCCAAGGTGATGGAAGCTATGGCTACACCTTC. Translated, it gives CASSQGDGSYGYTF.

This chain uses TRBV6-5 with TRBJ2-7; 8 bases map to TRBD2. V trimming: 6 bases; J trimming: 5 bases; junction bases outside the gene matches: 9. This CDR3 is built from 14 residues. Germline loops: CDR1 MNHEY, CDR2 SVGAGI. The CDR3, as DNA: TGTGCCAGCAGGAACCAGGCGGGGGGAAACGAGCAGTACTTC. Its protein is CASRNQAGGNEQYF.

The rearrangement joins TRBV6-1 to TRBJ1-5, with TRBD1 matching 9 bases. Trimming took 4 bases from V and 7 from J; bases not matched to a gene: 8. Germline values: CDR1 MNHNS, CDR2 SASEGT. The CDR3 extends over 15 amino acids. In nucleotides, the CDR3 is TGTGCCAGCAGTGCAAGAACAGGGGGCCAACAGCCCCAGCATTTT. This encodes CASSARTGGQQPQHF.

The rearrangement uses TRBV10-3 and TRBJ2-1, with 11 bases that match TRBD2. This CDR3 is built from 14 residues. With 4 bases clipped from V and 5 bases from J, the junction kept 1 base outside the gene matches. The germline gives CDR1 ENHRY, CDR2 SYGVKD. The CDR3 region is CAISGLAGNNEQFF. Here the CDR3 DNA reads TGTGCCATCAGTGGACTAGCGGGAAACAATGAGCAGTTCTTC.

The CDR3 DNA reads TGCGCCAGCAGCTTGGGATCAGGGGGCAATGAGCAGTTCTTC. Residues: CASSLGSGGNEQFF. The V call is TRBV5-1, the J call TRBJ2-1, with 7 bases that match TRBD1. The J segment lost 6 bases and the V segment lost 0 bases, leaving 3 bases of the junction unmatched. Germline V gene sequence: CDR1 SGHRS, CDR2 YFSETQ. This CDR3 contains 14 residues.

This clone came up a few times. Relative to the germline gene, one junction end is altered; a read error may explain this. The rearrangement uses TRBV6-1 and TRBJ1-5, with D tentatively TRBD1 (5 bases). This CDR3 is built from 15 residues. Germline CDR1 is MNHNS and CDR2 is SASEGT. The CDR3: CATSEGRGAWVPQHF. Here the CDR3 DNA reads TGTGCCACCAGTGAGGGAAGAGGGGCGTGGGTTCCCCAGCATTTT.

This clone has only a few counts. V usage is TRBV7-8 and J usage is TRBJ2-7, with TRBD2 matching over 8 bases. J gave up 3 bases and V 0 bases, and 1 base lay outside the gene matches. Germline loops: CDR1 SGHVS, CDR2 FQNEAQ. This CDR3 is built from 14 residues. CDR3 nucleotides: TGTGCCAGCAGCTTAGCAGGGACTAGCTACGAGCAGTACTTC. It specifies CASSLAGTSYEQYF.

The chain carries TRBV18 and TRBJ1-1; maybe TRBD1 (5 bases). Trimming removed 3 bases at V and 3 bases at J, with 14 bases between. The CDR3 totals 15 residues. In germline, CDR1 is KGHSH, CDR2 LQKENI. The CDR3 DNA sequence: TGTGCCAGCTCACCCCGCCCCCCGGGGGACACTGAAGCTTTCTTT. Encoded protein: CASSPRPPGDTEAFF.

In its sample, this clone was seen a few times. The rearrangement joins TRBV4-3 to TRBJ1-6, with D possibly TRBD1 on 5 matching bases. The CDR3 is 14 residues long. Trimming shortened V by 3 bases and J by 7 bases, and 10 bases separated the two germline ends. Germline-derived CDR1 and CDR2 are LGHNA and YSLEER. The CDR3 loop reads CASSQEYRNSPLHF. The CDR3 DNA sequence: TGCGCCAGCAGCCAGGAATACAGGAATTCACCCCTCCACTTT.

The genes are TRBV6-6 and TRBJ1-4; 8 bases line up with TRBD1. This CDR3 is 16 amino acids long. Germline CDR1 reads MNHNY; CDR2 reads SVGAGI (reference sequence). The V segment lost 5 bases and the J segment 4 bases; nucleotides outside the gene matches: 9. CDR3 nucleotide sequence: TGTGCCAGCAGTGGCGCCAGGACAGGGAGTAATGAAAAACTGTTTTTT. Encoded protein: CASSGARTGSNEKLFF.

The V call is TRBV5-4, the J call TRBJ2-5, with TRBD1 identical over 9 bases. Trimming removed 4 bases from V and 4 bases from J; junction bases left unmatched: 8. The length of the CDR3 is 15 residues. CDR1 is SGHNT, CDR2 YYREEE, per germline (reference sequence). The CDR3 DNA reads as TGTGCCAGCAGCCTTCCTACAGGGGGCTCAGAGACCCAGTACTTC. Translation: CASSLPTGGSETQYF.

The table lists this clone with a few counts. The chain links TRBV19 to TRBJ2-1; tentative D call: TRBD2 (5 bases). The germline V gene has CDR1 LNHDA and CDR2 SQIVND (reference sequence). V was shortened by 3 bases and J by 9 bases, with 12 bases between the two germline ends. The CDR3 totals 13 residues. The CDR3 here is CASSILPGSEQFF. The DNA for the CDR3 is TGTGCCAGTAGTATCCTTCCGGGGAGTGAGCAGTTCTTC. Based on the CDR3 plus reference TRBV19 and TRBJ2-1, the full variable domain is DGGITQSPKYLFRKEGQNVTLSCEQNLNHDAMYWYRQDPGQGLRLIYYSQIVNDFQKGDIAEGYSVSREKKESFPLTVTSAQKNPTAFYLCASSILPGSEQFFGPGTRLTVL.

The rearrangement links TRBV6-5 to TRBJ2-1, with 7 bases aligning to TRBD1. Losses at the gene ends were 6 bases for V and 10 bases for J; bases not matched to a gene: 18. The CDR3 runs 16 residues. Germline V gene lookup returns CDR1 MNHEY and CDR2 SVGAGI. CDR3 DNA sequence: TGTGCCAGCAGATACCACGGACAGGTAGAGACATTGGAGCAGTTCTTC. Amino acid sequence: CASRYHGQVETLEQFF.

This clone was found a few times. This sequence joins TRBV11-2 and TRBJ1-6, with D unresolved. This CDR3 is built from 15 residues. Trimming stripped 1 base from V and 7 bases from J, with 11 bases between. Germline V gene data show CDR1 as SGHAT and CDR2 as FQNNGV. This chain's CDR3 is CASSLVDGRNSPLHF. The CDR3 nucleotides read TGTGCCAGCAGCTTAGTTGACGGAAGAAATTCACCCCTCCACTTT.

This clone came up a few times. The V call is TRBV4-3, the J call TRBJ1-6; D ambiguous. CDR3 length equals 15 residues. Germline loops: CDR1 LGHNA, CDR2 YSLEER. Deletions cut 0 bases from V and 6 bases from J, with 9 bases between. CDR3 sequence: CASSQDGWGNSPLHF. The CDR3, as DNA: TGCGCCAGCAGCCAAGATGGATGGGGTAATTCACCCCTCCACTTT.

This clone was counted only a few times. Within the sample, other DNA sequences also encode this same CDR3. This chain uses TRBV9 with TRBJ1-3; no clear D. Germline CDR1 SGDLS, CDR2 YYNGEE. The CDR3 spans 15 residues. V gave up 0 bases and J gave up 0 bases, with 7 bases separating them. The CDR3 loop is CASSVGDYSGNTIYF. The CDR3 coding sequence is TGTGCCAGCAGCGTAGGAGATTACTCTGGAAACACCATATATTTT.

This clone was seen a few times. The chain carries TRBV4-1 and TRBJ1-2; D uncertain. This CDR3 is 16 amino acids long. V lost 0 bases, J lost 1 base, and 12 bases lay in between. Per the germline V gene, CDR1 is MGHRA and CDR2 is YSYEKL. CDR3 amino acids: CASSQDMGSNNYGYTF. Here the CDR3 DNA reads TGCGCCAGCAGCCAAGATATGGGCAGTAATAACTATGGCTACACCTTC.

This chain joins TRBV5-1 and TRBJ2-1, with D perhaps matching TRBD1 or TRBD2 (5 bases each). Trimming cost V 4 bases and J 6 bases, with 23 bases left between them. The CDR3 runs to 17 residues. From germline, CDR1 is SGHRS and CDR2 YFSETQ. The CDR3 loop reads CASSALVSRVAGNEQFF. The CDR3 nucleotides are TGCGCCAGCAGCGCCCTTGTCTCCAGGGTCGCGGGCAATGAGCAGTTCTTC.

This clone was counted between two and nine times. The V and J genes are TRBV14 and TRBJ2-2, with D tentatively TRBD1 (5 bases). V was cut by 5 bases and J by 5 bases, with 9 bases left in between. The germline V gene has CDR1 SGHDN and CDR2 FVKESK. This CDR3 has 13 residues. The DNA of the CDR3 is TGTGCCAGCAGCTATACAGGAACCGGGGAGCTGTTTTTT. Translated: CASSYTGTGELFF.

The chain is built from TRBV11-2 and TRBJ2-2; no reliable D call. Germline V gene lookup returns CDR1 SGHAT and CDR2 FQNNGV. Trimming left V 0 bases short and J 0 bases short, with 14 bases between. This CDR3 is 18 amino acids long. CDR3 region: CASSLEPFRAANTGELFF. For the CDR3, the DNA is TGTGCCAGCAGCTTAGAGCCCTTCCGGGCAGCGAACACCGGGGAGCTGTTTTTT.

This clone was seen only a few times. The chain uses TRBV11-2 and TRBJ2-5; 7 bases line up with TRBD2. The CDR3 covers 16 residues. V was pared by 5 bases and J by 5 bases, with 14 bases of the junction left unmatched. Per germline, CDR1 SGHAT and CDR2 FQNNGV. The CDR3 region is CASSPSMGGGIETQYF. As DNA, the CDR3 is TGTGCCAGCAGCCCCTCGATGGGCGGGGGTATCGAGACCCAGTACTTC.

This clone was seen a few times. The J gene is TRBJ2-5, the V gene TRBV18; TRBD1 is a possible D gene (6 bases). The length of the CDR3 is 14 residues. The germline V gene has CDR1 KGHSH and CDR2 LQKENI. Deletions cut 5 bases from V and 3 bases from J, with 13 bases between. CDR3 coding DNA: TGTGCCAGCTCAATGTGGGGGCGTGAAGAGACCCAGTACTTC. Translated: CASSMWGREETQYF. The variable domain in full, with the rest retrieved from reference TRBV18 and TRBJ2-5, is NAGVMQNPRHLVRRRGQEARLRCSPMKGHSHVYWYRQLPEEGLKFMVYLQKENIIDESGMPKERFSAEFPKEGPSILRIQQVVRGDSAAYFCASSMWGREETQYFGPGTRLLVL.

This clone turned up a few times. The rearrangement uses TRBV9 and TRBJ2-7, with 9 bases aligning to TRBD2. The CDR3 length is 18 residues. CDR1 is SGDLS and CDR2 is YYNGEE in the germline V gene. V dropped 4 bases and J dropped 4; count of bases not matched to a gene: 18. CDR3 loop: CASSPRPPAGGKDYEQYF. In DNA form, the CDR3 reads TGTGCCAGCAGCCCCCGTCCGCCGGCGGGGGGGAAAGATTACGAGCAGTACTTC.

This clone was observed a handful of times. This chain joins TRBV11-3 and TRBJ2-3, with unresolved D. The CDR3 has 13 residues. Germline-derived CDR1 and CDR2 are SGHNT and YENEEA. V was shortened by 4 bases and J by 2 bases, with 7 bases between the two germline ends. CDR3 region: CASSSPSTDTQYF. DNA for the CDR3: TGTGCCAGCAGCTCACCGTCCACAGATACGCAGTATTTT.

This clone was observed a few times. The V gene is TRBV28, the J gene TRBJ1-2, with D maybe TRBD1 (5 bases). Trimming took 1 base from V and 4 from J, leaving 10 bases between them. The CDR3 consists of 14 residues. Germline V gene sequence: CDR1 MDHEN, CDR2 SYDVKM. CDR3 amino acids: CASSLSQGVYGYTF. DNA for the CDR3: TGTGCCAGCAGTTTATCCCAGGGTGTCTATGGCTACACCTTC.

This clone has more than one count but fewer than ten. The chain carries TRBV18 and TRBJ2-2; tentatively, D is TRBD1 (6 bases). The germline gives CDR1 KGHSH, CDR2 LQKENI. Trimming took 3 bases from V and 3 from J, leaving 14 bases between them. The CDR3 has 16 amino acids. The DNA of the CDR3 is TGTGCCAGCTCACCGGAAGGACAGTCGTACACCGGGGAGCTGTTTTTT. Translation gives CASSPEGQSYTGELFF.